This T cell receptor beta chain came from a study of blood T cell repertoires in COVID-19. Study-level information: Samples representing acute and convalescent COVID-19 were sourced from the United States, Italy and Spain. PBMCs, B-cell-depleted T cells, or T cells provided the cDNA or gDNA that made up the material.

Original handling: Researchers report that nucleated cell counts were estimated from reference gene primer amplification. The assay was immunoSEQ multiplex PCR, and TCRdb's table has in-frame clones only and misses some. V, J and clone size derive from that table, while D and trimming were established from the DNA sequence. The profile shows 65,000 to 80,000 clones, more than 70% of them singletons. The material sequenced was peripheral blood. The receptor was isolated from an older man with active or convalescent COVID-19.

The CDR3 DNA reads as TGTGCCAGCAGCCAGGCCCCGAACACTGAAGCTTTCTTT. Its translation is CASSQAPNTEAFF. The chain couples TRBV5-6 to TRBJ1-1; D unresolved. The germline V and J ends were trimmed by 4 bases and 1 base, with 8 bases remaining between them. CDR3 size: 13 residues. Germline V gene sequence: CDR1 SGHDT, CDR2 YYEEEE.